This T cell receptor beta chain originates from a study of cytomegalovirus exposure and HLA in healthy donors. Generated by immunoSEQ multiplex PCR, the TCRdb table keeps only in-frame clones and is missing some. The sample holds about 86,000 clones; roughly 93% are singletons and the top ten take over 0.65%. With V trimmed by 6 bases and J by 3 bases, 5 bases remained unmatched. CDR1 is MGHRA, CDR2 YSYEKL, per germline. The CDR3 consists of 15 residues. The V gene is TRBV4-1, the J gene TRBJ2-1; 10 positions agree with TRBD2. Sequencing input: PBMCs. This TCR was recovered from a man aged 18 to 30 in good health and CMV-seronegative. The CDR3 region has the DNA TGCGCCAGCAGGTCCGGACTAGCGGTCTACAATGAGCAGTTCTTC. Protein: CASRSGLAVYNEQFF.